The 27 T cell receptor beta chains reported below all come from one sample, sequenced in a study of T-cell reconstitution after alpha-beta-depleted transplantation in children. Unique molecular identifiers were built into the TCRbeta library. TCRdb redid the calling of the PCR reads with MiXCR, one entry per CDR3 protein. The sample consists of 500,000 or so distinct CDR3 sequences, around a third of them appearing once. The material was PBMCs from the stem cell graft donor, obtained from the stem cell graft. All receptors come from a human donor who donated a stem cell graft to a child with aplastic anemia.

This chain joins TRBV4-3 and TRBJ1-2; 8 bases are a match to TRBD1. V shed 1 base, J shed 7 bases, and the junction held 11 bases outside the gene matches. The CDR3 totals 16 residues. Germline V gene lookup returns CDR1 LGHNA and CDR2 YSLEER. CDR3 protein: CASSQASQGASGGYTF. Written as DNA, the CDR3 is TGCGCCAGCAGCCAAGCGTCCCAGGGGGCGTCTGGTGGCTACACCTTC.

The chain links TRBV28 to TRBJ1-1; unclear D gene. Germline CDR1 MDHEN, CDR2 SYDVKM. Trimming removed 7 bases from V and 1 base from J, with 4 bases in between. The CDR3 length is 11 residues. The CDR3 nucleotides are TGTGCCAGCACTTCGAACACTGAAGCTTTCTTT. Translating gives CASTSNTEAFF.

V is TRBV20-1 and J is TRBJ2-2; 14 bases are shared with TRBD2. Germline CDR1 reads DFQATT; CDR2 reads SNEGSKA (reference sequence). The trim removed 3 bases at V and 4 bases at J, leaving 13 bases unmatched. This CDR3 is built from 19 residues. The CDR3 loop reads CSARPLGGTSGRATGELFF. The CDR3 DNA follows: TGCAGTGCTAGGCCACTTGGAGGGACTAGCGGGAGAGCCACCGGGGAGCTGTTTTTT.

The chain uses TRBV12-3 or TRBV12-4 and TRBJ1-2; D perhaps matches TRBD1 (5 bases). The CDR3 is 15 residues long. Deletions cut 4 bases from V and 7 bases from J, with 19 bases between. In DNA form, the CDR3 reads TGTGCCAGCAGTTACATTCCGGTCCCTCAGGGTGGCTACACCTTC. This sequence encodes CASSYIPVPQGGYTF.

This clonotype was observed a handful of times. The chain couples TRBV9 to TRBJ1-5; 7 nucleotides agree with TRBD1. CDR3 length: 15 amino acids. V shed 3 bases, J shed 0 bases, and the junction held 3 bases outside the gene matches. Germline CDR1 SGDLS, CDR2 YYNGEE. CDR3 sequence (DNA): TGTGCCAGCAGCGCTGGGACAGCTAGCAATCAGCCCCAGCATTTT. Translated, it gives CASSAGTASNQPQHF. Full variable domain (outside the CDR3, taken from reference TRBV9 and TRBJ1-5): DSGVTQTPKHLITATGQRVTLRCSPRSGDLSVYWYQQSLDQGLQFLIQYYNGEERAKGNILERFSAQQFPDLHSELNLSSLELGDSALYFCASSAGTASNQPQHFGDGTRLSIL.

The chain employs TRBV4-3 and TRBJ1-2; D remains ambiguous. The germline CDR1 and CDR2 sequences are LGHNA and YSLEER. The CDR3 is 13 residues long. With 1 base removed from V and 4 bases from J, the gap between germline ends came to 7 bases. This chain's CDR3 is CASSQGPFYGYTF. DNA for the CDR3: TGCGCCAGCAGCCAAGGACCCTTCTATGGCTACACCTTC.

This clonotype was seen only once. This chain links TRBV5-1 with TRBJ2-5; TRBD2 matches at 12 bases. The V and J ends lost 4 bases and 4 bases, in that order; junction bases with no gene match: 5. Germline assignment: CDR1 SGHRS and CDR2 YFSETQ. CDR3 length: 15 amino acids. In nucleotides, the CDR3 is TGCGCCAGCAGCCTTCCGGGACTAGCGGGAGAGACCCAGTACTTC. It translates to CASSLPGLAGETQYF.

CDR3 nucleotide sequence: TGTGCCAGCAGTTCGGGACAGGGGCATGGCTACACCTTC. Its translation: CASSSGQGHGYTF. This chain links TRBV12-3 or TRBV12-4 with TRBJ1-2; 10 bases match TRBD1. V lost 4 bases and J lost 6; bases outside the gene matches: 2. The CDR3 length is 13 residues.

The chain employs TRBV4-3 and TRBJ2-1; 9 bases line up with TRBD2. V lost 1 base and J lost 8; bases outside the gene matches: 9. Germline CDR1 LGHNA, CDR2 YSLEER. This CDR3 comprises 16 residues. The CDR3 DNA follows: TGCGCCAGCAGCCAAGTAGGTAGCGGGAGTGTCGATGAGCAGTTCTTC. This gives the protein CASSQVGSGSVDEQFF.

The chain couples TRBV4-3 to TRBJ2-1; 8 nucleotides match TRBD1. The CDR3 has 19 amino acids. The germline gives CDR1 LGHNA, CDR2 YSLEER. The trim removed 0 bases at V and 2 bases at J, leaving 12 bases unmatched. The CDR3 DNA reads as TGCGCCAGCAGCCAAGAATGGGGCAGGGGGCGAGAAACCTACAATGAGCAGTTCTTC. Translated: CASSQEWGRGRETYNEQFF.

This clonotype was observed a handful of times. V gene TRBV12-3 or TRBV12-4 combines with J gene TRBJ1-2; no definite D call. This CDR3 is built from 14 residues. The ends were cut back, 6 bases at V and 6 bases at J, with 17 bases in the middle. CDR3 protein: CASRAPGIRHGYTF. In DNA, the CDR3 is TGTGCCAGCAGGGCGCCGGGGATAAGGCATGGCTACACCTTC.

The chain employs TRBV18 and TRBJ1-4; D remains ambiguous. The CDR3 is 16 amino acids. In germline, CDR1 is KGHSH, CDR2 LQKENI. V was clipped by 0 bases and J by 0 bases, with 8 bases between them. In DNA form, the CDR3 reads TGTGCCAGCTCACCACCGTCCGGGGCAACTAATGAAAAACTGTTTTTT. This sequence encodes CASSPPSGATNEKLFF.

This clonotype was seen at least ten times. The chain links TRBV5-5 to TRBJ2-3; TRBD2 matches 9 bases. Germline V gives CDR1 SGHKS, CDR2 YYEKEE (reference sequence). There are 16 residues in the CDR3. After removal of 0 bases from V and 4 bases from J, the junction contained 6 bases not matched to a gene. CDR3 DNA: TGTGCCAGCAGCTTGGATGCGGGAGGGCCCGCAGATACGCAGTATTTT. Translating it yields CASSLDAGGPADTQYF.

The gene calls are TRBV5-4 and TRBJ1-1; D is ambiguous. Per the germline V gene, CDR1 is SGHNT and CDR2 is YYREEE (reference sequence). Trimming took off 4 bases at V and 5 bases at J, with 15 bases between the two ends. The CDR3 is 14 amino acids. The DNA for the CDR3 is TGTGCCAGCAGCCTATGGAGGGCGAGTACTGAAGCTTTCTTT. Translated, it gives CASSLWRASTEAFF.

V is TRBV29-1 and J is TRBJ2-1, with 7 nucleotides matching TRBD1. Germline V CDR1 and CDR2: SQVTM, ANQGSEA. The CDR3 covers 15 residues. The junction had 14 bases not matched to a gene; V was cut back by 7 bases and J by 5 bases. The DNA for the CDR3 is TGCAGCGCCCTTGCGATGGGGACAGTAGACAATGAGCAGTTCTTC. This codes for CSALAMGTVDNEQFF.

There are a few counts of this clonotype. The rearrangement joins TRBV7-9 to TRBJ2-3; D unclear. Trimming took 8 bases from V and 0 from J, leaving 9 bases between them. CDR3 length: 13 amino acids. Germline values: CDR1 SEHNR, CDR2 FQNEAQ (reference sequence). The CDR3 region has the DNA TGTGCCAGCGTTGCGATCAGCACAGATACGCAGTATTTT. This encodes CASVAISTDTQYF.

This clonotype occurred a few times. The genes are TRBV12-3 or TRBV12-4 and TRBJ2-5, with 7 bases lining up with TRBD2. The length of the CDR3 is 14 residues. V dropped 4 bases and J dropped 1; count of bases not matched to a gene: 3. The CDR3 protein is CASSSGGGQETQYF. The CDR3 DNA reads TGTGCCAGCAGTTCTGGGGGGGGCCAAGAGACCCAGTACTTC.

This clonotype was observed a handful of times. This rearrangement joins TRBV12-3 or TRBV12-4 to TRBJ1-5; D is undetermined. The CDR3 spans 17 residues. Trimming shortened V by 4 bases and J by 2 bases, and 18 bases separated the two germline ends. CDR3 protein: CASSSSRGVGGNQPQHF. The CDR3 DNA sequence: TGTGCCAGCAGTTCTTCCCGCGGGGTCGGTGGCAATCAGCCCCAGCATTTT.

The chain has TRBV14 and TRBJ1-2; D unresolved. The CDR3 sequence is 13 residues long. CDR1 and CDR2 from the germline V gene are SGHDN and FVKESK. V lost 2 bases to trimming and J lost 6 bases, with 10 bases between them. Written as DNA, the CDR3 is TGTGCCAGCAGCCAATTTCAAAGGGATGGCTACACCTTC. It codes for CASSQFQRDGYTF.

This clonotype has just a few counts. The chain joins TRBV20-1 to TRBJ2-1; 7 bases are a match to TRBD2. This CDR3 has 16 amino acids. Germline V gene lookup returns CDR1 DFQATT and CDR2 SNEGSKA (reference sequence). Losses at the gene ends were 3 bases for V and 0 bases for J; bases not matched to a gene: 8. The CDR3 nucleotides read TGCAGTGCTAGGCCGATACGCGGGAGCTCCTACAATGAGCAGTTCTTC. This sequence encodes CSARPIRGSSYNEQFF.

CDR3 coding DNA: TGCGCCAGCAGCTTGAAGTTGAACAGCCAAGAGAAGGGTAACTATGGCTACACCTTC. It is translated as CASSLKLNSQEKGNYGYTF. The V gene is TRBV5-1, the J gene TRBJ1-2; no firm D call. Germline V gene sequence: CDR1 SGHRS, CDR2 YFSETQ. This CDR3 comprises 19 residues. V lost 1 base and J lost 1, with 23 bases in between. The full variable domain, its missing parts supplied by reference TRBV5-1 and TRBJ1-2, is KAGVTQTPRYLIKTRGQQVTLSCSPISGHRSVSWYQQTPGQGLQFLFEYFSETQRNKGNFPGRFSGRQFSNSRSEMNVSTLELGDSALYLCASSLKLNSQEKGNYGYTFGSGTRLTVV.

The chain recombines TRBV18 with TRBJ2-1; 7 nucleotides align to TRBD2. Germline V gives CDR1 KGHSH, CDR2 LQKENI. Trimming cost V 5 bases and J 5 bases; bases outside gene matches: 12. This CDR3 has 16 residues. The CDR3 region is CASSEYSGLTDNEQFF. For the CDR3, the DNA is TGTGCCAGCTCAGAATACTCGGGACTAACCGACAATGAGCAGTTCTTC.

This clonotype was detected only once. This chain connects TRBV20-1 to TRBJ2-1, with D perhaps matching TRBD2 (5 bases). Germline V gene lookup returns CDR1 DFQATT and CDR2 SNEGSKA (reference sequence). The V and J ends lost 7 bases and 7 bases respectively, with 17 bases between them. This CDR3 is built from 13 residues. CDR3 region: CSVAGSVGNEQFF. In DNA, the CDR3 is TGCAGTGTCGCGGGTTCTGTTGGGAATGAGCAGTTCTTC.

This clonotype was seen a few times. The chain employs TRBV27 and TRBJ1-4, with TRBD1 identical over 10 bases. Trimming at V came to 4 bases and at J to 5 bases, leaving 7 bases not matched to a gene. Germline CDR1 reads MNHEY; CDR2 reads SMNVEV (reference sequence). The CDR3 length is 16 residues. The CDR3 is CASSSEPGQGNEKLFF. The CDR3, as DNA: TGTGCCAGCAGTTCGGAGCCGGGACAGGGGAATGAAAAACTGTTTTTT.

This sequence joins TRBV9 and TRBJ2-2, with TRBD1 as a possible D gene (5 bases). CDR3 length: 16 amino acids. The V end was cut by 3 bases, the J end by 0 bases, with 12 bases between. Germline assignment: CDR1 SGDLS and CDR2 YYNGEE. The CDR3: CASSGHRFANTGELFF. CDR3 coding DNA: TGTGCCAGCAGCGGCCACAGGTTCGCGAACACCGGGGAGCTGTTTTTT.

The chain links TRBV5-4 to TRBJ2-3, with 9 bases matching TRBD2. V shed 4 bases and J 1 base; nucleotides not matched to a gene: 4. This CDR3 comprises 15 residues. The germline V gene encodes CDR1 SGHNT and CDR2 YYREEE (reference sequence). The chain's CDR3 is CASSRLAEGTDTQYF. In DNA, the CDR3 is TGTGCCAGCAGCCGACTAGCGGAGGGCACAGATACGCAGTATTTT.

CDR3 sequence reads: CASSLEYRESTEAFF. In DNA, the CDR3 is TGCGCCAGCAGCTTGGAATACAGGGAGAGCACTGAAGCTTTCTTT. This chain connects TRBV5-1 to TRBJ1-1; the D gene is possibly TRBD1 (6 bases). This CDR3 spans 15 amino acids. CDR1 is SGHRS and CDR2 is YFSETQ in the germline V gene. V was clipped by 0 bases and J by 4 bases, with 13 bases between them. The full variable domain, completed using reference TRBV5-1 and TRBJ1-1, is KAGVTQTPRYLIKTRGQQVTLSCSPISGHRSVSWYQQTPGQGLQFLFEYFSETQRNKGNFPGRFSGRQFSNSRSEMNVSTLELGDSALYLCASSLEYRESTEAFFGQGTRLTVV.